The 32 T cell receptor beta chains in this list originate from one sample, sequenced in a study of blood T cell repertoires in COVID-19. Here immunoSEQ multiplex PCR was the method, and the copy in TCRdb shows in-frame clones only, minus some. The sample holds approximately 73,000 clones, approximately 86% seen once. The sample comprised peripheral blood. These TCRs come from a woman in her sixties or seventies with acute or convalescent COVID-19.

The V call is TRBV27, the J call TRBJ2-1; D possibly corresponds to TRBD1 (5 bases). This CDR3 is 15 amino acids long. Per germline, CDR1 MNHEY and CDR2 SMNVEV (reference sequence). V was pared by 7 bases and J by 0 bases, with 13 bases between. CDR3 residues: CASTWGRSSYNEQFF. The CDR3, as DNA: TGTGCCAGCACCTGGGGCCGGAGCTCCTACAATGAGCAGTTCTTC.

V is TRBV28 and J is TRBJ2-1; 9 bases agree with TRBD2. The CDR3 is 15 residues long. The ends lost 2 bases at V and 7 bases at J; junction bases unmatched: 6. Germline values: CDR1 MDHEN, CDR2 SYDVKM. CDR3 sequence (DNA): TGTGCCAGCAGTTTAGGGCTAGCGGGGATGAATGAGCAGTTCTTC. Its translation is CASSLGLAGMNEQFF. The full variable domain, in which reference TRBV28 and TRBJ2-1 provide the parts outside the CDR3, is DVKVTQSSRYLVKRTGEKVFLECVQDMDHENMFWYRQDPGLGLRLIYFSYDVKMKEKGDIPEGYSVSREKKERFSLILESASTNQTSMYLCASSLGLAGMNEQFFGPGTRLTVL.

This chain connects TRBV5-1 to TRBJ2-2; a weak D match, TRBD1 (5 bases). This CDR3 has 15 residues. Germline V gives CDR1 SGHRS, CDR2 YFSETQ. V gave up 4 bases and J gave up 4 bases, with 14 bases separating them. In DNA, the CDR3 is TGCGCCAGCAGCGGCCTTAGGGGCCCCACCGGGGAGCTGTTTTTT. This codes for CASSGLRGPTGELFF.

The CDR3 here is CASSYSGQGPTF. The DNA for the CDR3 is TGTGCCAGCAGTTACTCTGGACAAGGACCCACCTTC. The chain combines TRBV6-5 with TRBJ1-2; TRBD1 might be the D (5 bases). The CDR3 totals 12 residues. V was shortened by 0 bases and J by 13 bases, with 12 bases between the two germline ends. Germline V gene sequence: CDR1 MNHEY, CDR2 SVGAGI.

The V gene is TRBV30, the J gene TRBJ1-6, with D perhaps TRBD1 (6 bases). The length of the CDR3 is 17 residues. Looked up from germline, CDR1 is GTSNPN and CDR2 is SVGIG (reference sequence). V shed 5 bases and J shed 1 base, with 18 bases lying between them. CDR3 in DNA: TGTGCCTGGGGTGACAGGAGGTATCAGTCCTATAATTCACCCCTCCACTTT. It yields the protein CAWGDRRYQSYNSPLHF.

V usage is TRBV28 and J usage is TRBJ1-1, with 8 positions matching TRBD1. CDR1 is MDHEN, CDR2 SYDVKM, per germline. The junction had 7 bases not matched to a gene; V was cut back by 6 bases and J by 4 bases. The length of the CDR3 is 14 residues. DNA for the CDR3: TGTGCCAGCAGGTCGACAGGGGTGGTCACTGAAGCTTTCTTT. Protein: CASRSTGVVTEAFF.

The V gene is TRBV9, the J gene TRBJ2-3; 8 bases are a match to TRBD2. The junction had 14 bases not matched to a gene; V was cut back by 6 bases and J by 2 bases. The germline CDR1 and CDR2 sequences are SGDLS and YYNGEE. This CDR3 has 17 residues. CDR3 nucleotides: TGTGCCAGCACCCCGTGGGCCAGCGGGAGCTCCACAGATACGCAGTATTTT. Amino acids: CASTPWASGSSTDTQYF.

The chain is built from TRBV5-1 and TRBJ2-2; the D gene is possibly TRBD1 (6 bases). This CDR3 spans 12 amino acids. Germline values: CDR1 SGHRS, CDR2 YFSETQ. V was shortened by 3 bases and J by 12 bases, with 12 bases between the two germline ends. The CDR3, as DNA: TGCGCCAGCAGCTCGACAGGCCACCAGCTGTTTTTT. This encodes CASSSTGHQLFF.

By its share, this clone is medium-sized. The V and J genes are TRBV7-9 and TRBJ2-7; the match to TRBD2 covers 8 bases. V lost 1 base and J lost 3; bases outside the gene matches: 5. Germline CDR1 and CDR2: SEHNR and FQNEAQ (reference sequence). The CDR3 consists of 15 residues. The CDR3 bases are TGTGCCAGCAGCTTAGTGCTAGCGGGCCGCTACGAGCAGTACTTC. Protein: CASSLVLAGRYEQYF.

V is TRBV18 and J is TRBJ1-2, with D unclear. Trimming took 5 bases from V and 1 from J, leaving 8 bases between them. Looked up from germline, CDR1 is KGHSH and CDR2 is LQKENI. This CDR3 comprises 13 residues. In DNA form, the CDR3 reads TGTGCCAGCTCATTCGAGAGTAACTATGGCTACACCTTC. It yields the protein CASSFESNYGYTF.

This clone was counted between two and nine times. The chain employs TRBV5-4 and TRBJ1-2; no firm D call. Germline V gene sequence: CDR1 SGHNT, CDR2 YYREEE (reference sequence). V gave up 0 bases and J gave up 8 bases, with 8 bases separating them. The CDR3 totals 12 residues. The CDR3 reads CASSLGGLGYTF. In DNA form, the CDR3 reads TGTGCCAGCAGCTTGGGAGGGCTGGGCTACACCTTC.

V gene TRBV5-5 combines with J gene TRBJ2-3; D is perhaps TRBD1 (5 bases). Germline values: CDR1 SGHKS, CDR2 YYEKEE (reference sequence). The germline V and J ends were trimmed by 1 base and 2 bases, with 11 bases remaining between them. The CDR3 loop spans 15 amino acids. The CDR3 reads CASSLTSGNTDTQYF. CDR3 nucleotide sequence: TGTGCCAGCAGCTTGACCTCAGGGAACACAGATACGCAGTATTTT.

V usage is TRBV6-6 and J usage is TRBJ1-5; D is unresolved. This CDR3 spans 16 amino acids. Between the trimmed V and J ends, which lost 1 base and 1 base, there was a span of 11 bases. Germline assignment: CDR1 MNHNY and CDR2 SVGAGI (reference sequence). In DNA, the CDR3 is TGTGCCAGCAGTTACTTCGGGGTTAGAAGCAATCAGCCCCAGCATTTT. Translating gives CASSYFGVRSNQPQHF.

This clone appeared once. The CDR3 DNA sequence: TGTGCCAGCAGGGACAGGGGGGAAAAACTGTTTTTT. It encodes CASRDRGEKLFF. The V gene is TRBV2, the J gene TRBJ1-4; TRBD1 matches at 10 bases. From germline, CDR1 is SNHLY and CDR2 FYNNEI. The CDR3 has 12 residues. The V segment lost 6 bases and the J segment 8 bases; nucleotides outside the gene matches: 0.

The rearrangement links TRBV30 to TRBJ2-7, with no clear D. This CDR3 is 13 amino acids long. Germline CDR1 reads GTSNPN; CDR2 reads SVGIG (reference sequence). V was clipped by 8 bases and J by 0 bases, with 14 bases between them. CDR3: CAGWAPSSYEQYF. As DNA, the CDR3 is TGTGCCGGCTGGGCCCCGAGCTCCTACGAGCAGTACTTC.

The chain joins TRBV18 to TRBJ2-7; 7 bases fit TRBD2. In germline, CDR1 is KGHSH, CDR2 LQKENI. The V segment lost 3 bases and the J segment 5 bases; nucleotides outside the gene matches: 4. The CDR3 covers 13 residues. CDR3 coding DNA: TGTGCCAGCTCACCGGGACTATTGGACGAGCAGTACTTC. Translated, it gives CASSPGLLDEQYF. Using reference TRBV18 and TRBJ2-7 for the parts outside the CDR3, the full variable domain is NAGVMQNPRHLVRRRGQEARLRCSPMKGHSHVYWYRQLPEEGLKFMVYLQKENIIDESGMPKERFSAEFPKEGPSILRIQQVVRGDSAAYFCASSPGLLDEQYFGPGTRLTVT.

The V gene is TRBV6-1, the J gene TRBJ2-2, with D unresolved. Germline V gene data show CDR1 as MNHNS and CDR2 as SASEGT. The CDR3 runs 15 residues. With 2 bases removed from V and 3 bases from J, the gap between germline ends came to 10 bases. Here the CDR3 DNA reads TGTGCCAGCAGTGAAAGGCAGACTTACACCGGGGAGCTGTTTTTT. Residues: CASSERQTYTGELFF.

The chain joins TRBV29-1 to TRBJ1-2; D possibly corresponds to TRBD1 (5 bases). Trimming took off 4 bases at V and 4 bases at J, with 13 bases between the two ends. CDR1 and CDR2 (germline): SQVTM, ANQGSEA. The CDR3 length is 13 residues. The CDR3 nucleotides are TGCAGCGTTGGACAGTCCTTTGGCTATGGCTACACCTTC. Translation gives CSVGQSFGYGYTF.

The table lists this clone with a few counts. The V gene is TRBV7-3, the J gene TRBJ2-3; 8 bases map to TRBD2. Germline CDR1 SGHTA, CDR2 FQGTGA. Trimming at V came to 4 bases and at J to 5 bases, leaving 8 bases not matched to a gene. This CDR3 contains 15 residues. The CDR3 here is CASSSQAGVKDTQYF. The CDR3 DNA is TGTGCCAGCAGCTCCCAAGCGGGAGTGAAAGATACGCAGTATTTT.

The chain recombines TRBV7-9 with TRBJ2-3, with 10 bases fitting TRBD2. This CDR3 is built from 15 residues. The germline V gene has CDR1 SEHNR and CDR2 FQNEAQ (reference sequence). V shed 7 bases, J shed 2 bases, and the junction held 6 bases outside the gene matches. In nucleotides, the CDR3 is TGTGCCAGCACGGTCGGGACTAGCGTCACAGATACGCAGTATTTT. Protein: CASTVGTSVTDTQYF.

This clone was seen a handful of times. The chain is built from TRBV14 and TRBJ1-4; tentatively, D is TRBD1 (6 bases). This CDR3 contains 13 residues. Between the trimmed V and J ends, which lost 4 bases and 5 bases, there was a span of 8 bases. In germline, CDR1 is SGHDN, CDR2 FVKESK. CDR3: CASSRGLNEKLFF. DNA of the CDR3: TGTGCCAGCAGCCGGGGGCTCAATGAAAAACTGTTTTTT.

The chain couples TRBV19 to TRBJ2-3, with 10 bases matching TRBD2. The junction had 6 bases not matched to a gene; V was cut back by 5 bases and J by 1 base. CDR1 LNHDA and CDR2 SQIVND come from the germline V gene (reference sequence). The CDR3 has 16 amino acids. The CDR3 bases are TGTGCCAGTAGTGTCCTAGCGGGAGACGGCACAGATACGCAGTATTTT. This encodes CASSVLAGDGTDTQYF.

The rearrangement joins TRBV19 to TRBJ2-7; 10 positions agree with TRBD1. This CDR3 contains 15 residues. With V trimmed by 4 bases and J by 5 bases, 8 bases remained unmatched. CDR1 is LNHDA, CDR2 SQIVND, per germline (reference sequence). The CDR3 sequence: CASSREDRGKDEQYF. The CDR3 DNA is TGTGCCAGTAGTAGGGAGGACAGGGGGAAGGACGAGCAGTACTTC.

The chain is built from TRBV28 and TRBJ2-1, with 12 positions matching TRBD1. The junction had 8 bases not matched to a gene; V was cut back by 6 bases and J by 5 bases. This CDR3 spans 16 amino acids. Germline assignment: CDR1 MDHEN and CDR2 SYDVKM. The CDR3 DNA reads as TGTGCCAGCAGATCCCCGGGACAGGGGGCCCACAATGAGCAGTTCTTC. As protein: CASRSPGQGAHNEQFF.

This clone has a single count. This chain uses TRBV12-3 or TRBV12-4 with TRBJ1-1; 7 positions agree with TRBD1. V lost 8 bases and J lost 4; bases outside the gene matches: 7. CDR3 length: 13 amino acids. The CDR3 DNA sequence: TGTGCCAGCTATGACAGGGCCTTCACTGAAGCTTTCTTT. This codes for CASYDRAFTEAFF.

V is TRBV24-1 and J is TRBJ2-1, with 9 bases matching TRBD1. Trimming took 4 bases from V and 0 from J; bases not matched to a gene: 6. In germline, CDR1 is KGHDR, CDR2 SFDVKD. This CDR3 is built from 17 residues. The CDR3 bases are TGTGCCACCAGTGACACATCGACAGGGGGCTCCTACAATGAGCAGTTCTTC. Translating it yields CATSDTSTGGSYNEQFF.

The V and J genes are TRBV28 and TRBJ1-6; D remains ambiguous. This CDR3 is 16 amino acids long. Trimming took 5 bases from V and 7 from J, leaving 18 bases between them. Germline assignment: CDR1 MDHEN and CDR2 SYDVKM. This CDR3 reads CASSQRTFTANSPLHF. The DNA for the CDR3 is TGTGCCAGCAGTCAGCGGACTTTCACGGCAAATTCACCCCTCCACTTT.

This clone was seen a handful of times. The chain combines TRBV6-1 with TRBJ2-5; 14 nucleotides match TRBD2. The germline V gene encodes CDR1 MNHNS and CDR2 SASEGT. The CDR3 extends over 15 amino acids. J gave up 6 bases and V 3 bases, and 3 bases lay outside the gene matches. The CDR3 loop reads CASSDGLAGGQTQYF. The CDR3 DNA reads TGTGCCAGCAGTGACGGACTAGCGGGGGGTCAGACCCAGTACTTC.

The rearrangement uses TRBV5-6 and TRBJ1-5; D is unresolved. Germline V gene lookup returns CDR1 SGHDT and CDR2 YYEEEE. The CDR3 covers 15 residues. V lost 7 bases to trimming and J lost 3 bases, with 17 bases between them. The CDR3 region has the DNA TGTGCCAGCGCCCCGTGGGGAGGATTCAATCAGCCCCAGCATTTT. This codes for CASAPWGGFNQPQHF.

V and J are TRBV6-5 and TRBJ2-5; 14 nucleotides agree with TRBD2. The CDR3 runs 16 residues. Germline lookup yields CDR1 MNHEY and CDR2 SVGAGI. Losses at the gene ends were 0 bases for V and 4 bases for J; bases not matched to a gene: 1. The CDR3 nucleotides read TGTGCCAGCAGTTACTCCGGACTAGCGGGGGGAGAGACCCAGTACTTC. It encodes CASSYSGLAGGETQYF.

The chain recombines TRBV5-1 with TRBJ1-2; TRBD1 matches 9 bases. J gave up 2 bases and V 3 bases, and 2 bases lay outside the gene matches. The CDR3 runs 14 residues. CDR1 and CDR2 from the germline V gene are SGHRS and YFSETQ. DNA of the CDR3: TGCGCCAGCAGCTCGGGGACAGGGAACTATGGCTACACCTTC. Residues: CASSSGTGNYGYTF.

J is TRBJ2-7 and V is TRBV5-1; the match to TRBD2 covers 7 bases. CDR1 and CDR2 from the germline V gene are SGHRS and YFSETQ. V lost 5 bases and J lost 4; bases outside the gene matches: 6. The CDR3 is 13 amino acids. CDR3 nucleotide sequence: TGCGCCAGCAGGTTTGCGGGGGATTACGAGCAGTACTTC. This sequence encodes CASRFAGDYEQYF.